This TCR beta chain comes out of a study of beta chain features in type 1 diabetes. V was cut by 2 bases and J by 6 bases, with 14 bases left in between. The CDR3 sequence is 14 residues long. The germline CDR1 and CDR2 sequences are SNHLY and FYNNEI. Isolated RNA was reverse transcribed in full, so expressed TCRB transcripts were sequenced. TCRdb's copy holds only in-frame clones and misses some; the assay was immunoSEQ multiplex PCR. The sample shows under 200,000 clones, approximately 8.4% of them seen only once. Sorted CD4+ subsets: naive, central memory, regulatory, stem cell-like memory (CD45RO/CCR7/CD25/CD127/CD95/CD27 panel). This clone was seen only a few times. Its antigen is unknown. General study points: Across patients, naive, central memory and Treg TCRB repertoires exhibited apparently greater similarity than was observed across healthy donors.

The chain is built from TRBV2 and TRBJ2-7; perhaps TRBD2 as D (5 bases). This receptor was taken from a young woman in good health. Sequencing was carried out using central memory CD4+ T cells from blood. In nucleotides, the CDR3 is TGTGCCAGCAGTGAAACGGGGTATCGAGGCGAGCAGTACTTC. Translating it yields CASSETGYRGEQYF.